Listed here are 6 T cell receptor beta chains from one sample, sequenced in a study of T-cell memory formation after mild COVID-19. From the 5' RACE reads, TCRdb called clonotypes with MiXCR, one entry per CDR3 protein. This sample has hundreds of thousands of distinct CDR3 sequences; around 15% occur once, and the top ten carry around 23%. Material: PBMCs or a T cell subset sorted from them (not recorded which). The receptors shown here come from a man aged 18 to 29 who had mild COVID-19 (a few samples of this study predate the infection). Cell type and time point are not known.

CDR3 in DNA: TGTGCCACCAGCAGCCGGGGGGGCTCCTACAATGAGCAGTTCTTC. This codes for CATSSRGGSYNEQFF. This sequence joins TRBV15 and TRBJ2-1; TRBD2 matches 8 bases. Per the germline V gene, CDR1 is LNHNV and CDR2 is YYDKDF (reference sequence). CDR3 length equals 15 residues. V shed 3 bases, J shed 0 bases, and the junction held 1 base outside the gene matches.

The V call is TRBV20-1, the J call TRBJ2-3; TRBD2 might be the D (7 bases). This CDR3 contains 17 residues. Germline-derived CDR1 and CDR2 are DFQATT and SNEGSKA (reference sequence). V shed 2 bases and J shed 1 base, with 19 bases lying between them. CDR3 protein: CSARREGGTRRTDTQYF. Written as DNA, the CDR3 is TGCAGTGCTAGAAGAGAGGGGGGGACACGCCGCACAGATACGCAGTATTTT.

This clonotype came up many times. J is TRBJ1-2 and V is TRBV29-1, with D tentatively TRBD1 (5 bases). The V end lost 5 bases, the J end lost 1 base, and 14 bases lay between the germline ends. This CDR3 has 14 amino acids. The V gene's germline CDR1 is SQVTM and CDR2 ANQGSEA. The CDR3 DNA follows: TGCAGCGTTAGTATCGGGGGAAATAACTATGGCTACACCTTC. It specifies CSVSIGGNNYGYTF. Drawing the rest from reference TRBV29-1 and TRBJ1-2, the complete variable domain is SAVISQKPSRDICQRGTSLTIQCQVDSQVTMMFWYRQQPGQSLTLIATANQGSEATYESGFVIDKFPISRPNLTFSTLTVSNMSPEDSSIYLCSVSIGGNNYGYTFGSGTRLTVV.

V usage is TRBV29-1 and J usage is TRBJ1-1; D gene unclear. Per the germline V gene, CDR1 is SQVTM and CDR2 is ANQGSEA. The ends were cut back, 7 bases at V and 1 base at J, with 10 bases in the middle. The CDR3 sequence is 12 residues long. Here the CDR3 DNA reads TGCAGCGCCACCGGGGAGAACACTGAAGCTTTCTTT. Translated: CSATGENTEAFF.

The gene calls are TRBV6-1 and TRBJ2-7; D is ambiguous. The CDR3 loop spans 11 amino acids. Looked up from germline, CDR1 is MNHNS and CDR2 is SASEGT. Trimming removed 0 bases at V and 4 bases at J, with 1 base between. CDR3 amino acids: CASSEAYEQYF. CDR3 bases: TGTGCCAGCAGTGAAGCGTACGAGCAGTACTTC.

The V and J genes are TRBV19 and TRBJ1-1; D not certain. Trimming removed 5 bases from V and 5 bases from J, with 12 bases in between. Germline V CDR1 and CDR2: LNHDA, SQIVND (reference sequence). This CDR3 has 13 amino acids. CDR3 residues: CASSPQVGTEAFF. CDR3 DNA: TGTGCCAGTAGTCCGCAGGTGGGGACTGAAGCTTTCTTT.